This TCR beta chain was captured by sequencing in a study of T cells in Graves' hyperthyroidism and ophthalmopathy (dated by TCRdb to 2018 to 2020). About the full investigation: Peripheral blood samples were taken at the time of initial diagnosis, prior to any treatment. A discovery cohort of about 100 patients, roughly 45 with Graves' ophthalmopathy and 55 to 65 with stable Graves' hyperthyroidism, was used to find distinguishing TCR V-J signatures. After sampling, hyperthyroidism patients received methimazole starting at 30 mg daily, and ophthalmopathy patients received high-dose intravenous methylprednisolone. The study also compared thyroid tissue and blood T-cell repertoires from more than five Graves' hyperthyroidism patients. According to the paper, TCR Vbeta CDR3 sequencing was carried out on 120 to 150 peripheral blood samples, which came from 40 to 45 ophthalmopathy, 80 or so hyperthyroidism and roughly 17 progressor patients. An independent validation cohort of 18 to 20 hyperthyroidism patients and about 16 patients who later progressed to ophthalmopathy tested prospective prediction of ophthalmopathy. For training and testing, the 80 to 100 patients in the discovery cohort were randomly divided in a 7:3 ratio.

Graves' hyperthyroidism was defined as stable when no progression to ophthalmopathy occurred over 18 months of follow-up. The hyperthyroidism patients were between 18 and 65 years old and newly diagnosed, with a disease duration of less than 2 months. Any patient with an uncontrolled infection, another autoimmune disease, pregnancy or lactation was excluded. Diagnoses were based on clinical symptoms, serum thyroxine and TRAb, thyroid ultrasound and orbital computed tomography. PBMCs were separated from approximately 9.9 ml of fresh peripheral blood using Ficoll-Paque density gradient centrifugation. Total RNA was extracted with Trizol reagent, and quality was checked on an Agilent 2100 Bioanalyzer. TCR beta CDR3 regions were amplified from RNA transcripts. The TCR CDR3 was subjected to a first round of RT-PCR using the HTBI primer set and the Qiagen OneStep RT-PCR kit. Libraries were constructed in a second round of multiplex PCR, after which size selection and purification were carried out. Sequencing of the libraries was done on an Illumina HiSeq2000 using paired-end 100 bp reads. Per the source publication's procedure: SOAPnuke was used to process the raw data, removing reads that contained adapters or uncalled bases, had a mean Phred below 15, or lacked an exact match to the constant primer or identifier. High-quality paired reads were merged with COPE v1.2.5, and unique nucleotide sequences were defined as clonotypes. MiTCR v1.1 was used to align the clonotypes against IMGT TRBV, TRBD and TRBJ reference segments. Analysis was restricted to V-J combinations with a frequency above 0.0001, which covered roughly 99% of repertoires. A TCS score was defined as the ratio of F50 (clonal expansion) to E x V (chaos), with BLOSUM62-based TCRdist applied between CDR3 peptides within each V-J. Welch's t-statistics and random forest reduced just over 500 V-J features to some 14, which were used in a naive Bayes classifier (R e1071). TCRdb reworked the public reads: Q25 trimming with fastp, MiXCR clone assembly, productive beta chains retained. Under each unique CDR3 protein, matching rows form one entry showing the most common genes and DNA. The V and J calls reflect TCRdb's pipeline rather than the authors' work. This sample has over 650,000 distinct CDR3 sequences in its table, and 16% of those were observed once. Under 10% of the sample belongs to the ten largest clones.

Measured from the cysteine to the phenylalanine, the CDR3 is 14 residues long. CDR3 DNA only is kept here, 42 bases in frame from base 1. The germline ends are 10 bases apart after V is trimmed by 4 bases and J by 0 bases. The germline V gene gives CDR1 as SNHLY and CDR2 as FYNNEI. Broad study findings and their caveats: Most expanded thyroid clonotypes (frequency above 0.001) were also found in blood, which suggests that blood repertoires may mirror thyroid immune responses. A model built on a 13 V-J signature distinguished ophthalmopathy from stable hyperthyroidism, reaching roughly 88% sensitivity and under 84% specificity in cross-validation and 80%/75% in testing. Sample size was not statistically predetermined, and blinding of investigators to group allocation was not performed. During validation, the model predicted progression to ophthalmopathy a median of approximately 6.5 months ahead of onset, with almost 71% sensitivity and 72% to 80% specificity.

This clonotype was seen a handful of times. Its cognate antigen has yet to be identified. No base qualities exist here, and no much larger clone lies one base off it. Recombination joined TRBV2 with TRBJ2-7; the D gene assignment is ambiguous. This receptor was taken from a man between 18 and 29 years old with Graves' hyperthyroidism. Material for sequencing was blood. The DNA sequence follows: TGTGCCAGCAGTGCATTCAGAAGCTCCTACGAGCAGTACTTC. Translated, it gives CASSAFRSSYEQYF.